This T cell receptor beta chain was identified during a study of identifying expanded T cells in peripheral blood. Study conclusions and caveats: Variance in clone template counts between roughly 2-week samples significantly increased with total template count across all healthy donors.

As for this clone: Its antigen is as yet unknown.

The V end was cut by 1 base, the J end by 4 bases, with 11 bases between. CDR3 length equals 14 residues. Germline V CDR1 and CDR2: SGHDT, YYEEEE. Sequenced by immunoSEQ multiplex PCR; TCRdb stores in-frame clones only, minus some. The profile shows 85,000 to 90,000 clones, 70% to 90% of them singletons. The TCR originated in a person aged 18-70 years in good health. Sequenced sample: blood. The rearrangement joins TRBV5-6 to TRBJ1-2, with D maybe TRBD1 (6 bases). CDR3 DNA: TGTGCCAGCAGCTTGCCGGACAGTCGCTATGGCTACACCTTC. This translates into CASSLPDSRYGYTF.